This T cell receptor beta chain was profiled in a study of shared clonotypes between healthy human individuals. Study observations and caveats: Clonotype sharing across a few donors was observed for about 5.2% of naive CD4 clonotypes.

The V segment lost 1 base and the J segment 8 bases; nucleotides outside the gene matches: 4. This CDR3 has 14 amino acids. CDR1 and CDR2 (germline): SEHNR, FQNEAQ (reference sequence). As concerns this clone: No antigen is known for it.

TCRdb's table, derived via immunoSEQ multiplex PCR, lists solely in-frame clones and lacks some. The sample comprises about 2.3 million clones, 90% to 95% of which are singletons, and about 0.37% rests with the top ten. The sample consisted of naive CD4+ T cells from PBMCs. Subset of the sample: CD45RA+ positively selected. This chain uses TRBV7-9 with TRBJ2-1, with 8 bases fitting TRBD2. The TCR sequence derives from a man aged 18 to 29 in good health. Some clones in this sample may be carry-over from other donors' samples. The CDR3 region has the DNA TGTGCCAGCAGCTTAGTGCGGGGGGTCTATGAGCAGTTCTTC. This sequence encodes CASSLVRGVYEQFF.